The clone carrying this T cell receptor (beta chain) showed up many times. Its antigen is undetermined. CDR3-region Arm-PCR and iRepertoire HTBI primers produced the TCR beta libraries. MiXCR was run by TCRdb on the multiplex PCR reads, yielding one entry per CDR3 protein. In the table there are 360,000 or so distinct CDR3 sequences, over 15% of which are singletons. This sample stems from a study of regulatory T cells in long-lasting Graves disease. Study observations and caveats: Comparison showed that persistent patients shared more public clonotypes (about 2,600) than new patients (nearly 1,000). Rather than thyroid tissue, only peripheral blood underwent study.

This CDR3 has 12 amino acids. Germline V CDR1 and CDR2: SGHTA, FQGNSA. V was pared by 5 bases and J by 7 bases, with 2 bases of the junction left unmatched. Time point of the sample: newly diagnosed GD, antithyroid drugs for less than 3 months. Extracted PBMC RNA gave rise to the TCR library. This same sample was also part of a study on T cells in Graves' hyperthyroidism and ophthalmopathy.

Specimen: peripheral blood mononuclear cells (PBMCs), collected at new diagnosis, from a patient treated with antithyroid drugs. This chain uses TRBV7-2 with TRBJ2-3; TRBD1 aligns across 8 bases. This TCR came from a man in his forties or fifties with Graves disease. This CDR3 is CASSRDRYTQYF. Here the CDR3 DNA reads TGTGCCAGCAGCCGGGACAGGTATACGCAGTATTTT.